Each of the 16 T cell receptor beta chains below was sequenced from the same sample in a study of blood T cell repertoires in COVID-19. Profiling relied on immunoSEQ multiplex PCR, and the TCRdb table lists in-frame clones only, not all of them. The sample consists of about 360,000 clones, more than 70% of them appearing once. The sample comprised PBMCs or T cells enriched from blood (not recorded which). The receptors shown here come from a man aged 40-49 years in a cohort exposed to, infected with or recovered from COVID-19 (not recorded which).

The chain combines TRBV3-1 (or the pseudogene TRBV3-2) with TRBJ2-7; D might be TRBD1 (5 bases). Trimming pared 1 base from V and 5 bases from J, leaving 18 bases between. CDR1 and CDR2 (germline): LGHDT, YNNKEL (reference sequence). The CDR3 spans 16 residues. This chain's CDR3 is CASSQVGDMGRDEQYF. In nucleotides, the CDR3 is TGTGCCAGCAGCCAAGTTGGAGATATGGGGCGTGACGAGCAGTACTTC.

The CDR3 bases are TGTGCCAGCAGTGAATTGACAGGGGCCTCCTACGAGCAGTACTTC. Translated, it gives CASSELTGASYEQYF. The chain carries TRBV25-1 and TRBJ2-7; 8 bases agree with TRBD1. CDR1 and CDR2 from the germline V gene are MGHDK and SYGVNS. J lost 0 bases, V lost 1 base, and 2 bases had no gene match. The CDR3 runs 15 residues.

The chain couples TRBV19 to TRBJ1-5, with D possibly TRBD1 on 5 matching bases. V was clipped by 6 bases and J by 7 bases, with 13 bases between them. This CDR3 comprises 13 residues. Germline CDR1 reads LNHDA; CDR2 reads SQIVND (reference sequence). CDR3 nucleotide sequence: TGTGCCAGTAGGGGGCCGGGTTGGCAGCCCCAGCATTTT. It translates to CASRGPGWQPQHF.

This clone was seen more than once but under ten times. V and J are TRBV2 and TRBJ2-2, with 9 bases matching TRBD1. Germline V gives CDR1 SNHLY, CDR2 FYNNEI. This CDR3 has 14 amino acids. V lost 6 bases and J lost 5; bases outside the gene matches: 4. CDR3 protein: CASSWTGATGELFF. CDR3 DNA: TGTGCCAGCAGCTGGACAGGGGCAACCGGGGAGCTGTTTTTT.

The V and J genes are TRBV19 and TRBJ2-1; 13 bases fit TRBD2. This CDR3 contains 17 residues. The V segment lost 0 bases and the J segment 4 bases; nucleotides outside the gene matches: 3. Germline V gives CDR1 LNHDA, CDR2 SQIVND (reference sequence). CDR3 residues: CASSIDLGLAGYNEQFF. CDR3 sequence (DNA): TGTGCCAGTAGTATAGATCTGGGACTAGCGGGGTACAATGAGCAGTTCTTC.

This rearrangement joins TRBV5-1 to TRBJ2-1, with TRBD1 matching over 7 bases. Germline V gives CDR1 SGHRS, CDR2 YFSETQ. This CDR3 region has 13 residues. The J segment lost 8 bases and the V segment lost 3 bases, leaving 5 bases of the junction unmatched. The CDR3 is CASSSTGSDEQFF. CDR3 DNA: TGCGCCAGCAGCTCGACAGGGAGTGATGAGCAGTTCTTC.

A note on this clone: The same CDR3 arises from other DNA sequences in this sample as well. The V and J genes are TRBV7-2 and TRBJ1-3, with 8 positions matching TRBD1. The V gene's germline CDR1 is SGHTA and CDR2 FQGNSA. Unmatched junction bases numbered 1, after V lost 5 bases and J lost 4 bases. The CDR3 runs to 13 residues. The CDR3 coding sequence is TGTGCCAGCAGCGGGACAGGAGGAAACACCATATATTTT. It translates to CASSGTGGNTIYF.

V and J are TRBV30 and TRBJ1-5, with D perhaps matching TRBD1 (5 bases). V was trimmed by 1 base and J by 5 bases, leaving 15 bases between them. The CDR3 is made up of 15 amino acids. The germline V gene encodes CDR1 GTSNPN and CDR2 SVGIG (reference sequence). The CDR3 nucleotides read TGTGCCTGGAGTGAGTTTGGAAGGGGCTATCAGCCCCAGCATTTT. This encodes CAWSEFGRGYQPQHF.

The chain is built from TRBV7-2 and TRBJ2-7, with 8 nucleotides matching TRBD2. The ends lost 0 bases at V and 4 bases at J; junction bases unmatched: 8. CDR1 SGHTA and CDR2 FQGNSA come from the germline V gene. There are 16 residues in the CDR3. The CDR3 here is CASSLAGVAGTYEQYF. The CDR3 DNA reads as TGTGCCAGCAGCTTAGCGGGAGTAGCGGGAACGTACGAGCAGTACTTC. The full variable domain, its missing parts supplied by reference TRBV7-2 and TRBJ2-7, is GAGVSQSPSNKVTEKGKDVELRCDPISGHTALYWYRQSLGQGLEFLIYFQGNSAPDKSGLPSDRFSAERTGGSVSTLTIQRTQQEDSAVYLCASSLAGVAGTYEQYFGPGTRLTVT.

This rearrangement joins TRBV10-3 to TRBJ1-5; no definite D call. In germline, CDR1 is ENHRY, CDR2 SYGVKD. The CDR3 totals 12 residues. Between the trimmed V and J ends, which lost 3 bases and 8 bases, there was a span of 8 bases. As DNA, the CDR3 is TGTGCCATCAGTGACGTCGGGAAGCCCCAGCATTTT. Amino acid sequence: CAISDVGKPQHF.

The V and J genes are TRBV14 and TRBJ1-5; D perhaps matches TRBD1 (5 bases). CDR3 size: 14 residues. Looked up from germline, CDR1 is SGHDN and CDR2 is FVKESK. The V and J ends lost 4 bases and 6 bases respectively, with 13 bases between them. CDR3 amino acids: CASSLGGGAQPQHF. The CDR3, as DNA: TGTGCCAGCAGCCTCGGGGGGGGAGCTCAGCCCCAGCATTTT.

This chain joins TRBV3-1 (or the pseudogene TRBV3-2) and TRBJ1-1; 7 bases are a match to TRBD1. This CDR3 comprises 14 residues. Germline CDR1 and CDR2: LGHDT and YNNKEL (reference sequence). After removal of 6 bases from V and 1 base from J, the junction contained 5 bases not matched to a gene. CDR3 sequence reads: CASRAGTENTEAFF. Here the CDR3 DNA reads TGTGCCAGCAGGGCCGGGACAGAGAACACTGAAGCTTTCTTT.

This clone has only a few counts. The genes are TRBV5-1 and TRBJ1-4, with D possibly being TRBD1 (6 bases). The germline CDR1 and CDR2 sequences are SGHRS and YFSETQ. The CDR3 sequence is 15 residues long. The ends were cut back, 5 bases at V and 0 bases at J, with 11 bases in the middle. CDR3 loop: CASRRGSATNEKLFF. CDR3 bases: TGCGCCAGCAGAAGGGGGTCCGCAACTAATGAAAAACTGTTTTTT.

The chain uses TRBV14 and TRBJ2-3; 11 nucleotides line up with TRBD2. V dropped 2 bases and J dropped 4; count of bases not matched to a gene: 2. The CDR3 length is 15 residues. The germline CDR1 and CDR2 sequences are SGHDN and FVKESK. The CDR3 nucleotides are TGTGCCAGCAGCCAATTAGCGGGAGGGCCAGATACGCAGTATTTT. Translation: CASSQLAGGPDTQYF.

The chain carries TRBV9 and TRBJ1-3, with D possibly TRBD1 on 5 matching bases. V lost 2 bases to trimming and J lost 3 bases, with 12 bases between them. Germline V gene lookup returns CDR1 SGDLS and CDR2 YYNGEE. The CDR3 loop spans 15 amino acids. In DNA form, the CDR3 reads TGTGCCAGCAGCGTTTCTCCGGGGGTTGGAAACACCATATATTTT. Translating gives CASSVSPGVGNTIYF.

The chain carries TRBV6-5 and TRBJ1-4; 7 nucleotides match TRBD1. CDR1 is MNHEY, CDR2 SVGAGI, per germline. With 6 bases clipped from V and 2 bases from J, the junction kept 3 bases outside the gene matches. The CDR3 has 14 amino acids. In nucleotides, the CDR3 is TGTGCCAGCAGCTCGACAGGGACTAATGAAAAACTGTTTTTT. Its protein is CASSSTGTNEKLFF.